Listed below are T cell receptor beta chains from one sample, sequenced in a study of cytomegalovirus exposure and HLA in healthy donors. The table came from immunoSEQ multiplex PCR; TCRdb's copy has only in-frame clones and leaves some out. The profile shows about 86,000 clones, about 70% of them singletons. Sample: PBMCs. Receptors were obtained from a woman between 45 and 60 years old in good health and CMV-seropositive. CDR3s include the opening cysteine and the closing phenylalanine or tryptophan. A D gene is named only where the DNA matches it firmly. Clone size is shown for a subset of rows, as once, few, many or a class of expanded clone.

TRBJ1-1 | TRBV6-5 | few | NA | CASSVGLANTEAFF | TGTGCCAGCAGTGTCGGACTTGCGAACACTGAAGCTTTCTTT
TRBJ2-6 | TRBV18 | few | NA | CASSPLSGANVLTF | TGTGCCAGCTCACCCCTCTCTGGGGCCAACGTCCTGACTTTC
TRBJ2-1 | TRBV5-1 | NA | TRBD2 | CASSFQREEQFF | TGCGCCAGCAGCTTTCAGCGGGAGGAACAGTTCTTC
TRBJ2-3 | TRBV5-6 | NA | NA | CASSLAGTQYF | TGTGCCAGCAGCTTGGCAGGTACGCAGTATTTT
TRBJ1-1 | TRBV18 | NA | NA | CASSPRAAGVNTEAFF | TGTGCCAGCTCACCCAGGGCGGCAGGGGTGAACACTGAAGCTTTCTTT
TRBJ1-5 | TRBV6-1 | few | NA | CASRLTGSNQPQHF | TGTGCCAGCAGGCTTACAGGGAGCAATCAGCCCCAGCATTTT
TRBJ1-3 | TRBV30 | NA | NA | CAWSLGGSSGNTIYF | TGTGCCTGGAGTCTTGGAGGGTCCTCTGGAAACACCATATATTTT
TRBJ2-7 | TRBV30 | NA | TRBD1 | CAWSPGGTGGYEQYF | TGTGCCTGGAGTCCTGGCGGGACAGGGGGGTACGAGCAGTACTTC
TRBJ2-1 | TRBV4-1 | NA | NA | CASSLLKKGEVQGVSNEQFF | TGCGCCAGCAGTCTCCTCAAAAAGGGGGAGGTCCAGGGGGTTAGCAATGAGCAGTTCTTC
TRBJ2-1 | TRBV25-1 | NA | NA | CASSETAWGQDSEQFF | TGTGCCAGCAGTGAGACCGCCTGGGGGCAGGACAGTGAGCAGTTCTTC
TRBJ1-1 | TRBV7-9 | NA | TRBD1 | CASMGGGTGGDTEAFF | TGTGCCAGCATGGGCGGAGGGACAGGGGGGGACACTGAAGCTTTCTTT
TRBJ1-5 | TRBV27 | NA | NA | CASRAGTYRNSNQPQHF | TGTGCCAGCCGGGCGGGAACTTATCGGAATAGCAATCAGCCCCAGCATTTT
TRBJ2-3 | TRBV6-5 | once | NA | CATHADRFGDTQYF | TGTGCCACCCACGCTGACAGGTTTGGAGATACGCAGTATTTT
TRBJ2-5 | TRBV6-1 | NA | NA | CASSEGIITQETQYF | TGTGCCAGCAGTGAAGGAATCATAACTCAAGAGACCCAGTACTTC
TRBJ2-3 | TRBV10-3 | NA | NA | CAIKQQGADTQYF | TGTGCCATCAAGCAACAGGGTGCAGATACGCAGTATTTT
TRBJ2-5 | TRBV6-6 | NA | TRBD2 | CASRGLAGGNQETQYF | TGTGCCAGCAGGGGACTAGCGGGAGGTAATCAAGAGACCCAGTACTTC
TRBJ2-5 | TRBV5-1 | NA | NA | CASSFTGQETQYF | TGCGCCAGCAGCTTTACAGGCCAAGAGACCCAGTACTTC
TRBJ2-7 | TRBV2 | NA | NA | CASRYAGWSSYEQYF | TGTGCCAGCAGGTACGCGGGCTGGAGCTCCTACGAGCAGTACTTC
TRBJ2-7 | TRBV27 | few | NA | CASRYRAAYEQYF | TGTGCCAGCAGGTACAGGGCCGCCTACGAGCAGTACTTC
TRBJ2-7 | TRBV6-5 | NA | TRBD1 | CASSYPGQVEYYEQYF | TGTGCCAGCAGTTACCCGGGACAGGTAGAGTACTACGAGCAGTACTTC
TRBJ1-2 | TRBV5-1 | NA | NA | CASSSGGAGGYTF | TGCGCCAGCAGCTCTGGTGGTGCGGGCGGCTACACCTTC
TRBJ2-7 | TRBV7-3 | NA | TRBD2 | CASSIGTSSSYEQYF | TGTGCCAGCAGCATCGGGACTAGCAGTTCTTACGAGCAGTACTTC
TRBJ2-3 | TRBV28 | NA | TRBD2 | CASSPPGTSRSTDTQYF | TGTGCCAGCAGTCCCCCCGGGACTAGCAGAAGCACAGATACGCAGTATTTT
TRBJ1-2 | TRBV7-8 | NA | NA | CASSAPGGANYGYTF | TGTGCCAGCAGCGCACCTGGCGGGGCTAACTATGGCTACACCTTC
TRBJ2-1 | TRBV11-2 | NA | TRBD2 | CASTLGRLAGGEQFF | TGTGCCAGCACCCTAGGGAGACTAGCGGGAGGTGAGCAGTTCTTC
TRBJ2-1 | TRBV28 | NA | TRBD2 | CASSIVGLAGGPSHNEQFF | TGTGCCAGCAGCATCGTGGGACTAGCGGGAGGGCCTTCCCACAATGAGCAGTTCTTC
TRBJ2-2 | TRBV5-6 | NA | NA | CASSPGSGELFF | TGTGCCAGCAGCCCAGGGTCCGGGGAGCTGTTTTTT
TRBJ2-1 | TRBV25-1 | NA | NA | CASNAGGPSYNEQFF | TGTGCCAGCAATGCTGGAGGGCCTTCCTACAATGAGCAGTTCTTC
TRBJ1-1 | TRBV7-6 | NA | TRBD1 | CASSRLQGTEAFF | TGTGCCAGCAGCCGATTACAGGGGACTGAAGCTTTCTTT
TRBJ2-5 | TRBV18 | NA | NA | CASSPRRGETQYF | TGTGCCAGCTCACCGCGCAGGGGTGAGACCCAGTACTTC
TRBJ2-6 | TRBV28 | NA | NA | CASSFSHSGANVLTF | TGTGCCAGCAGTTTTTCGCACTCCGGGGCCAACGTCCTGACTTTC
TRBJ2-3 | TRBV7-7 | once | NA | CASSLALSTDTQYF | TGTGCTAGCAGCTTAGCCCTAAGCACAGATACGCAGTATTTT
TRBJ2-7 | TRBV4-1 | NA | TRBD1 | CASSPPGQAVYEQYF | TGCGCCAGCAGCCCACCGGGACAGGCCGTCTACGAGCAGTACTTC
TRBJ2-7 | TRBV20-1 | once | NA | CSATTQLEQYF | TGCAGTGCTACAACACAGCTGGAGCAGTACTTC
TRBJ1-4 | TRBV4-2 | NA | NA | CASSQVEVVLAEKLFF | TGTGCCAGCAGCCAGGTGGAGGTAGTTTTAGCGGAAAAACTGTTTTTT
TRBJ1-1 | TRBV6-5 | few | TRBD1 | CASSRQGNTEAFF | TGTGCCAGCAGTAGACAGGGAAACACTGAAGCTTTCTTT
TRBJ2-1 | TRBV10-2 | NA | TRBD2 | CASIKAGEYYNEQFF | TGCGCCAGCATAAAAGCGGGAGAGTATTACAATGAGCAGTTCTTC
TRBJ1-2 | TRBV6-1 | NA | NA | CASSEILSANYGYTF | TGTGCCAGCAGCGAAATTTTAAGCGCTAACTATGGCTACACCTTC
TRBJ2-1 | TRBV13 | NA | NA | CASSWGLGQFF | TGTGCCAGCAGCTGGGGACTGGGGCAGTTCTTC
TRBJ2-2 | TRBV4-1 | NA | TRBD2 | CASSLLHIAGGHSSGELFF | TGCGCCAGCAGCTTACTTCATATAGCGGGAGGCCATAGTAGCGGGGAGCTGTTTTTT